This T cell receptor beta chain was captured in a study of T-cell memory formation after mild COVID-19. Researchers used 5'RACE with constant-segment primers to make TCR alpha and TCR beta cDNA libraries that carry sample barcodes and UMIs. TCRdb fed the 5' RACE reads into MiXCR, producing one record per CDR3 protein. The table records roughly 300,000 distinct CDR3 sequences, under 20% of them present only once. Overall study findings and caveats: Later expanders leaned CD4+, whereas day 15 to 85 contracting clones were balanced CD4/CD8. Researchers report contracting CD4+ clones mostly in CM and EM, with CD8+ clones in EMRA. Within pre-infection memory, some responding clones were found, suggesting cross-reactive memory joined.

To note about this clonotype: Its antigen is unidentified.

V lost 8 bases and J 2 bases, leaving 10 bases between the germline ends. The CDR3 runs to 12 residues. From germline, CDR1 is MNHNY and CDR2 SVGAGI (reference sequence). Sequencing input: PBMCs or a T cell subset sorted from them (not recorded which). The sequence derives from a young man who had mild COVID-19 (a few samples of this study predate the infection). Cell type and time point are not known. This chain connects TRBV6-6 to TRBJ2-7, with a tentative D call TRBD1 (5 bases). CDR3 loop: CASSGRAYEQYF. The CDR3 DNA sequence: TGTGCCAGCTCTGGCAGGGCCTACGAGCAGTACTTC.